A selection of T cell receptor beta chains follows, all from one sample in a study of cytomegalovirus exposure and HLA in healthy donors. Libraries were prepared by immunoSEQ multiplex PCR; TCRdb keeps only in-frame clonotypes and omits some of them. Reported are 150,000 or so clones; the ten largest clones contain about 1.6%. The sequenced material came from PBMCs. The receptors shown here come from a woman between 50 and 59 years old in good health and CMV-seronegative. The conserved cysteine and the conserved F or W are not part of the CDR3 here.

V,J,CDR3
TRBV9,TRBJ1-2,ASSQGANYGYT
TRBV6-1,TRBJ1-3,ASSLKGAWGNTIY
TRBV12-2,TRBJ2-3,ASRLGTGRRRTDTQY
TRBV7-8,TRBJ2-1,ASSPRRWPYNEQF
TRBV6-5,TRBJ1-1,ASSYAGQMNTEAF
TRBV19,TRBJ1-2,ASSGQGRDYT
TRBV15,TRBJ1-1,ATSRDLSSQAF
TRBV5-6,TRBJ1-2,ASRKDWTAPAYT
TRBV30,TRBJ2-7,AWPYRTVNYEQY
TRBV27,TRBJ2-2,ASSLSRVGTGELF
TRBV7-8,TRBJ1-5,ASSTGQGRQPQH
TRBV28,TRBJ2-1,ASGGHPSSYNEQF
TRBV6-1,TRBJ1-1,ASTQGTAYTEAF
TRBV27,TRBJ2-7,ASSFVGVYEQY
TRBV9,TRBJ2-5,ASSPGTSGSAQY
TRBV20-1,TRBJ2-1,SSGLAVEQF
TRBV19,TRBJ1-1,ASRTARLEAF
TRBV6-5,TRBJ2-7,ASSYVRGRVYEQY
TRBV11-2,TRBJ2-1,ASSSTGYTYNEQF
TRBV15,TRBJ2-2,ATSEGLAGGTGELF
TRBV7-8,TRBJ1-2,ASRSRTGRRYT
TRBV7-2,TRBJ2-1,ASSSTAYNEQF
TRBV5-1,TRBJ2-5,ASSLSSGETQY
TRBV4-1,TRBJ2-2,ASSQGDWGGELV
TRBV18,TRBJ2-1,ASSPGGGISSYNEQF
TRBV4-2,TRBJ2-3,ASSQELASRTDTQY
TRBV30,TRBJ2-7,AWSHLASGGVQY
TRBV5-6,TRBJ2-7,ASSLGLAGTYEQY
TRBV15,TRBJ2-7,ATSRYDTDKKQY
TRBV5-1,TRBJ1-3,ASKTGGSGNTIY
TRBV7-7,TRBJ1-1,ASSKGLGTEAF
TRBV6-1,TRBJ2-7,ASSEKWTEGYEQY
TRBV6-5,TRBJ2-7,ASSYSSKPYEQY
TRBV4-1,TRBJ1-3,ASSQVPGTAGNTIY
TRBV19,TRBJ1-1,ASSTRTGNTEAF
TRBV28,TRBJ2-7,ASTTGYEQY
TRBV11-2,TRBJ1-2,ASSSARGRRPNYGYT
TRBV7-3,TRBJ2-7,ASSLLGRGGRNEQY
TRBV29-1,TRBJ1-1,SVPGQGGTEAF
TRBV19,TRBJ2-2,ASSLGIFTGELF
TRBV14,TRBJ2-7,ASSQDIGLSYEQY
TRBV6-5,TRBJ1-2,ASRPTGLYGYT
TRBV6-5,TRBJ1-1,ASSYSADTEAF
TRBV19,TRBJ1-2,ASSIPSGSGYGYT
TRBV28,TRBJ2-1,ASSWLANNEQF
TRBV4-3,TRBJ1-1,ASSYTGVTEAF
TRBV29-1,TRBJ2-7,SVTYPLDEQY